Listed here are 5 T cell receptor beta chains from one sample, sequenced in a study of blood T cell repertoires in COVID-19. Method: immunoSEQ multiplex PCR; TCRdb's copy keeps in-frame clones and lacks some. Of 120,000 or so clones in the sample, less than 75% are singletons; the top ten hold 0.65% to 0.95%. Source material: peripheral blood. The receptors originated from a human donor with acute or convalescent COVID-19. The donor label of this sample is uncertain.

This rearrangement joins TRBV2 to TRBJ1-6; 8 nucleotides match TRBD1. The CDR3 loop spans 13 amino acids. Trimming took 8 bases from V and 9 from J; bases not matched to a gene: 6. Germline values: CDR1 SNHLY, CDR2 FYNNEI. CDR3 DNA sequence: TGTGCCAGCCTCAGGGGGCAGGGTTCACCCCTCCACTTT. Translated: CASLRGQGSPLHF.

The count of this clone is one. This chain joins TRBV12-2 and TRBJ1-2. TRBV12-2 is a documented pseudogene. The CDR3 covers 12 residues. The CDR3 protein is CASRLTTRGYTF. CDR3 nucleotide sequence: TGTGCAAGTCGCCTAACCACTAGAGGCTACACCTTC.

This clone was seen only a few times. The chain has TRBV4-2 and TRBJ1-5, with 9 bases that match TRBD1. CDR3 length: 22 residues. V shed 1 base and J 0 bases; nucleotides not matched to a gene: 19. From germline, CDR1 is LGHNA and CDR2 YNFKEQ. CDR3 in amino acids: CASSQAPTGGSGNLYSNQPQHF. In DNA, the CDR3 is TGTGCCAGCAGCCAAGCCCCTACAGGGGGCAGCGGTAATCTGTATAGCAATCAGCCCCAGCATTTT.

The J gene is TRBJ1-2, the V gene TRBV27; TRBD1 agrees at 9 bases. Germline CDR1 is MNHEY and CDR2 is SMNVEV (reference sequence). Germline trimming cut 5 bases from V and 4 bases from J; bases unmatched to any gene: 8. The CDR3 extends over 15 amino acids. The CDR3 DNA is TGTGCCAGCAGTATGGCCGACAGGGGGTCCTATGGCTACACCTTC. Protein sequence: CASSMADRGSYGYTF.

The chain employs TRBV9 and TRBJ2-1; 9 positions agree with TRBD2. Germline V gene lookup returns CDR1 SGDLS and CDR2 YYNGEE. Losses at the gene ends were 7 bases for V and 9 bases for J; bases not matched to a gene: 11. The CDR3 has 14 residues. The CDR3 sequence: CASSPGGGASEQFF. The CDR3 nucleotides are TGTGCCAGCTCCCCTGGCGGGGGGGCCTCTGAGCAGTTCTTC. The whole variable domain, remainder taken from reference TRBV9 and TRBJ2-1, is DSGVTQTPKHLITATGQRVTLRCSPRSGDLSVYWYQQSLDQGLQFLIQYYNGEERAKGNILERFSAQQFPDLHSELNLSSLELGDSALYFCASSPGGGASEQFFGPGTRLTVL.